This TCR beta chain derives from a study of blood T cell repertoires in COVID-19. Profiled with immunoSEQ multiplex PCR; TCRdb holds only in-frame clones, not every one. The sample yields about 190,000 clones, roughly 90% seen once. Trimming took off 8 bases at V and 6 bases at J, with 10 bases between the two ends. Germline loops: CDR1 KGHDR, CDR2 SFDVKD. The CDR3 extends over 12 amino acids. The sample comprised peripheral blood. The receptor's source is a man aged 40-50 years with acute or convalescent COVID-19. The chain recombines TRBV24-1 with TRBJ1-5; D unclear. The CDR3 coding sequence is TGTGCCACCAAACGAATCGGTCAGCCCCAGCATTTT. Translating it yields CATKRIGQPQHF.